This T cell receptor beta chain stems from a study of naive and memory T cell subsets. Alpha and beta libraries were amplified separately from the second PCR onward. CD4 T cells were positively selected, then CD8 T cells from the CD4-negative fraction. The beta constant-region primer was an equimolar mix of two oligonucleotides covering TRBC1 and TRBC2. The ligated cDNA underwent four PCR rounds using SP2 and nested alpha and beta constant-region primers. In TCRdb, the UMI-ligation and nested PCR reads were re-called with MiXCR into one record per CDR3 protein. This sample carries just over 80,000 distinct CDR3 sequences, 9% of them seen once, and the ten largest clones take over 0.95%. Trimming removed 5 bases from V and 4 bases from J; junction bases left unmatched: 5. CDR1 is SEHNR and CDR2 is FQNEAQ in the germline V gene (reference sequence). The CDR3 covers 15 residues.

V is TRBV7-9 and J is TRBJ1-1; 12 bases agree with TRBD1. This TCR was recovered from a human donor in good health. The sequencing sample was made of naive CD8+ T cells from blood. The CDR3 spells CASSKGQGAFTEAFF. CDR3 in DNA: TGTGCCAGCAGCAAGGGACAGGGGGCGTTCACTGAAGCTTTCTTT.